This T cell receptor (beta chain) was identified in a study of T cell repertoires in cytomegalovirus infection. For the study at large: It was the public TCR beta signatures that indicated both CMV infection and matching HLA type. Whole-study results and caveats: The study found HLA-C-restricted CMV-specific TCR beta clonotypes dominating the ex vivo response. Individuals carrying CMV plus the relevant HLA were identified by cumulative frequency of public TCR beta families.

Comment on this clonotype: What it binds is unknown.

Trimming took off 8 bases at V and 0 bases at J, with 20 bases between the two ends. The CDR3 sequence is 16 residues long. Each CDR3 protein gets one entry after TCRdb re-called the reads with MiXCR. The data show 43,000 or so distinct CDR3 sequences, roughly a fifth seen once. V usage is TRBV5-3 and J usage is TRBJ1-1; D is possibly TRBD1 (6 bases). TRBV5-3 is identified as an open reading frame with a role that is uncertain. The sample consisted of CD8+ T cells from cultured PBMCs, taken from culture after CMV antigen stimulation. This TCR was recovered from a human donor in good health (CMV status not recorded). Some clones in this sample may be carry-over from other donors' samples. The CDR3 coding sequence is TGTGCCAGCAGCCACCTCGGGAGGGGGATGAACACTGAAGCTTTCTTT. Protein product: CASSHLGRGMNTEAFF.